Detailed here is one T cell receptor beta chain. This CDR3 spans 16 amino acids. CDR1 is SGHAT, CDR2 FQNNGV, per germline. V was shortened by 0 bases and J by 1 base, with 13 bases between the two germline ends. The source of the sample is a study of blood T cell repertoires in COVID-19. Study as a whole: Samples of COVID-19 (acute and convalescent) were obtained from the United States, Italy and Spain.

Under the authors' procedure: Amplification with reference gene primers provided the estimates of nucleated cell counts. The protocol was immunoSEQ multiplex PCR, while the TCRdb copy is restricted to in-frame clones and leaves out a portion. V, J and clone size reflect that table, while D and trimming were determined from the DNA. This sample has about 97,000 clones, with around 84% found just once. This TCR was recovered from a woman aged 65 to 85 with active or convalescent COVID-19. The sequencing sample was made of peripheral blood. The V and J genes are TRBV11-2 and TRBJ2-7; weak D call: TRBD2 (5 bases). The CDR3 loop reads CASSLDRGPGSYEQYF. The CDR3 DNA sequence: TGTGCCAGCAGCTTAGATCGGGGTCCAGGATCCTACGAGCAGTACTTC.